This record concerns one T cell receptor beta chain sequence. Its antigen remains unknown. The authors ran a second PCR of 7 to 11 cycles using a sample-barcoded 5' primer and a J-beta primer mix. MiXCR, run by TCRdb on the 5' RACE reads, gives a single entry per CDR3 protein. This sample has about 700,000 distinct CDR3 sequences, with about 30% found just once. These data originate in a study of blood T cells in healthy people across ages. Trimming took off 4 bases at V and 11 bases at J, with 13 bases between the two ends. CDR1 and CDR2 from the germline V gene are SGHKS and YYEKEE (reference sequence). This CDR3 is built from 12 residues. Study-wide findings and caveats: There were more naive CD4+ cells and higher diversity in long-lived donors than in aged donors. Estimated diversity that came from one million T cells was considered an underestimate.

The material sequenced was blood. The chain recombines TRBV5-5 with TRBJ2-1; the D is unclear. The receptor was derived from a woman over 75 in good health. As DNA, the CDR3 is TGTGCCAGCAGCCTTGGGGATGGTAAGCAGTTCTTC. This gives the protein CASSLGDGKQFF.